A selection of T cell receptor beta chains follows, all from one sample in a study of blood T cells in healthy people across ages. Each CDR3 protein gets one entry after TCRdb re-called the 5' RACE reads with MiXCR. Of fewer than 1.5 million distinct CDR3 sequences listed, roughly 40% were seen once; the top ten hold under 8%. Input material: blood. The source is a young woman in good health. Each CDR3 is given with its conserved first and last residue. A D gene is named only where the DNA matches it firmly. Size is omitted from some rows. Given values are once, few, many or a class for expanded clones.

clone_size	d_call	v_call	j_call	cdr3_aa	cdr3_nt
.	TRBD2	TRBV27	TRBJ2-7	CASSPTRLAGEFNEQYF	TGTGCCAGCAGTCCCACGAGACTAGCGGGGGAATTTAATGAGCAGTACTTC
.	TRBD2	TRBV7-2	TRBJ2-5	CASRISGTETQYF	TGTGCCAGCAGGATAAGCGGGACAGAGACCCAGTACTTC
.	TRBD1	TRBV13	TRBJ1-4	CASSLNRGSTEKLFF	TGTGCCAGCAGCTTGAACAGGGGATCGACTGAAAAACTGTTTTTT
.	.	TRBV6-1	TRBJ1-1	CASGRKGSQEAFF	TGTGCCAGCGGGAGGAAGGGGTCTCAGGAAGCTTTCTTT
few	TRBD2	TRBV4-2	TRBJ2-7	CASSQRTSGDYEQYF	TGTGCCAGCAGCCAAAGGACTAGCGGGGACTACGAGCAGTACTTC
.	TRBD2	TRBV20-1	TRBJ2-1	CSAREGTGRNNEQFF	TGCAGTGCAAGGGAGGGGACGGGGAGGAACAATGAGCAGTTCTTC
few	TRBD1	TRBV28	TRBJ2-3	CASSSTGGRTDTKYF	TGTGCCAGCAGTTCTACAGGGGGTAGAACAGATACGAAGTATTTT
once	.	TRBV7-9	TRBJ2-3	CASSSYRDMNTGTQYF	TGTGCCAGCAGCTCTTACCGGGACATGAACACAGGTACGCAGTATTTT
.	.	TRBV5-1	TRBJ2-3	CASSSGEAALNTQYF	TGCGCCAGCAGCTCCGGGGAAGCCGCCCTGAATACGCAGTATTTT
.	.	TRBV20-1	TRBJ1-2	CSARDLHSETDYGYTF	TGCAGTGCTAGAGACCTCCATTCCGAGACAGACTATGGCTACACCTTC
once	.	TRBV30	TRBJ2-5	CAWSARTQYF	TGTGCCTGGAGCGCGCGGACCCAGTACTTC
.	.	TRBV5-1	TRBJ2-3	CASSLAPELRDTQYF	TGCGCCAGCAGCTTGGCTCCCGAGTTGCGGGATACGCAGTATTTT
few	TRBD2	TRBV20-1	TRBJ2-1	CSARASGVGSLYNEQFF	TGCAGTGCTAGGGCTAGCGGGGTGGGTTCGCTGTACAATGAGCAGTTCTTC
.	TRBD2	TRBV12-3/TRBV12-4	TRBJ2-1	CASSLFLAGVEQFF	TGTGCCAGCAGTTTATTCCTAGCGGGAGTTGAGCAGTTCTTC
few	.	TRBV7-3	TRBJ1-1	CASSLTGGRVGDEAFF	TGTGCCAGCAGCTTAACGGGGGGGAGGGTAGGTGATGAAGCTTTCTTT
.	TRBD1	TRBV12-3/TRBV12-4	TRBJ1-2	CASSPGTGDTF	TGTGCCAGCAGTCCCGGGACAGGGGACACCTTC
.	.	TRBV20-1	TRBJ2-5	CSAILGSKETQYF	TGCAGTGCTATCCTGGGGAGTAAAGAGACCCAGTACTTC
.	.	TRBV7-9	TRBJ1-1	CASESSGRMNTEAFF	TGTGCCAGCGAATCGTCGGGACGGATGAACACTGAAGCTTTCTTT
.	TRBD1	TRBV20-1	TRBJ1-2	CSAKSGTGNFDYTF	TGCAGTGCTAAATCCGGGACAGGGAATTTTGACTACACCTTC
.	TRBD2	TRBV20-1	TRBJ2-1	CSARARTSGRTEQFF	TGCAGTGCTAGAGCCCGGACTAGCGGGAGAACTGAGCAGTTCTTC
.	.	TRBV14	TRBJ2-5	CASSQDAGRETQYF	TGTGCCAGCAGCCAAGATGCAGGTCGGGAGACCCAGTACTTC
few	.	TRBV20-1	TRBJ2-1	CSPTADLSSYNEQFF	TGCAGTCCAACAGCGGACCTTAGCTCCTACAATGAGCAGTTCTTC
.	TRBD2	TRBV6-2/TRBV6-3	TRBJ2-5	CASRIGGSFQETQYF	TGTGCCAGCAGAATCGGGGGGAGCTTCCAAGAGACCCAGTACTTC
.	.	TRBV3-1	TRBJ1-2	CASSQFGGSDSNYGYTF	TGTGCCAGCAGCCAATTCGGAGGGAGCGACAGTAACTATGGCTACACCTTC
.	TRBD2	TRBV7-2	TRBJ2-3	CARTSGDKDTQYF	TGTGCCAGGACTAGCGGGGACAAAGATACGCAGTATTTT
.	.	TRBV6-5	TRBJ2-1	CASSYSIGNEQFF	TGTGCCAGCAGTTACTCTATCGGGAATGAGCAGTTCTTC
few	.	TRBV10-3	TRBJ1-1	CATRGGTENTEAFF	TGTGCCACCCGAGGGGGAACGGAGAACACTGAAGCTTTCTTT
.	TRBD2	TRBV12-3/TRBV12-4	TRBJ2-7	CASRILAGVDEQYF	TGTGCCAGCAGAATACTAGCGGGAGTTGACGAGCAGTACTTC
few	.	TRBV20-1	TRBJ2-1	CSAREERESGYEQFF	TGCAGTGCTAGAGAGGAACGGGAGTCGGGGTATGAGCAGTTCTTC
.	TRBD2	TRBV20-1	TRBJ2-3	CSVPAGGASTDTQYF	TGCAGTGTCCCCGCGGGGGGGGCAAGCACAGATACGCAGTATTTT
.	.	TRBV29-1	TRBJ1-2	CSVESPYGYTF	TGCAGCGTTGAAAGCCCCTATGGCTACACCTTC
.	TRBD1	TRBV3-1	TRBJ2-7	CASSLEGQVVYEQYF	TGTGCCAGCAGCCTAGAGGGACAGGTGGTCTACGAGCAGTACTTC
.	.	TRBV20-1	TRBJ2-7	CSASQVGWYAYEQYF	TGCAGTGCTAGCCAAGTGGGGTGGTATGCCTACGAGCAGTACTTC
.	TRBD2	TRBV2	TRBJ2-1	CASGKGAGGTNEQFF	TGTGCCAGCGGAAAAGGTGCGGGGGGAACCAATGAGCAGTTCTTC